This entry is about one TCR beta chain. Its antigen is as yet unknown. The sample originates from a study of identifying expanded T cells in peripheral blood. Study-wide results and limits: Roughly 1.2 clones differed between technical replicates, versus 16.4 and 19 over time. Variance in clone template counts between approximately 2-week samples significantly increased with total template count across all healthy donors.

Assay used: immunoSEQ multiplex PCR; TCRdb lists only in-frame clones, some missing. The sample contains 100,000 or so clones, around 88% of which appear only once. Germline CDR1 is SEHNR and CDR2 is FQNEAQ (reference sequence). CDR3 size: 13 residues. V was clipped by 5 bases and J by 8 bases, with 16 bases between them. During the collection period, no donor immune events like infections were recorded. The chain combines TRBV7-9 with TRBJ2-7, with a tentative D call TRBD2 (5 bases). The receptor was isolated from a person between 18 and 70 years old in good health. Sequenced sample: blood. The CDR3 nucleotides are TGTGCCAGCAGCGGGCAAAAGAGGGCCCAGCAGTACTTC. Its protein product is CASSGQKRAQQYF. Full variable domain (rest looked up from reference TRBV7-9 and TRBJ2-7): DTGVSQNPRHKITKRGQNVTFRCDPISEHNRLYWYRQTLGQGPEFLTYFQNEAQLEKSRLLSDRFSAERPKGSFSTLEIQRTEQGDSAMYLCASSGQKRAQQYFGPGTRLTVT.